The clone carrying this TCR beta chain was found once. This entry comes from a study of blood T cell repertoires in COVID-19. For the study at large: PBMCs, B-cell-depleted T cells, or T cells were the source of the cDNA or gDNA that made up the material.

Original processing methods: For nucleated cells, counts were estimated from reference gene primer amplification. The data were produced by immunoSEQ multiplex PCR, yet TCRdb's version contains in-frame clones alone and is incomplete. The DNA gave D and trimming, while V, J and clone size come from that table. This table holds about 12,000 clones, 72% found once. This clonotype was sampled from a man between 60 and 70 years old with COVID-19, enrolled during active disease. The sequencing input was peripheral blood.

The CDR3 DNA sequence: TGCAGCGTCGTGAGCTCCTATAATTCACCCCTCCACTTT. This codes for CSVVSSYNSPLHF. The genes are TRBV29-1 and TRBJ1-6; D gene uncertain. Germline CDR1 is SQVTM and CDR2 is ANQGSEA. This CDR3 is built from 13 residues. V lost 6 bases, J lost 0 bases, and 6 bases lay in between.